This paragraph reports one TCR beta chain. The CDR3 covers 20 residues. In germline, CDR1 is LGHDT, CDR2 YNNKEL (reference sequence). J gave up 7 bases and V 2 bases, and 16 bases lay outside the gene matches. Seattle participants joined during active infection and were tracked over time. These data come from a study of blood T cell repertoires in COVID-19. Overall study: Whether acute or convalescent, the COVID-19 samples came from the United States, Italy and Spain.

Per the authors' pipeline: The authors estimated nucleated cell counts from reference gene primer amplification. Clones were read by immunoSEQ multiplex PCR, and TCRdb kept only the in-frame ones, dropping some. That table is the source of V, J and clone size, and D and trimming were worked out from the DNA. The profile shows about 250,000 clones, 70% to 90% of them singletons. The V call is TRBV3-1 (or the pseudogene TRBV3-2), the J call TRBJ2-1; 14 bases map to TRBD2. The clonotype comes from a man aged 45-60 years with COVID-19, enrolled during active disease. The sequenced material came from peripheral blood. The CDR3 coding sequence is TGTGCCAGCAGCCAACCCTTCCGACTAGCGGGGGGGCCCGTGTCTAATGAGCAGTTCTTC. Translated: CASSQPFRLAGGPVSNEQFF.